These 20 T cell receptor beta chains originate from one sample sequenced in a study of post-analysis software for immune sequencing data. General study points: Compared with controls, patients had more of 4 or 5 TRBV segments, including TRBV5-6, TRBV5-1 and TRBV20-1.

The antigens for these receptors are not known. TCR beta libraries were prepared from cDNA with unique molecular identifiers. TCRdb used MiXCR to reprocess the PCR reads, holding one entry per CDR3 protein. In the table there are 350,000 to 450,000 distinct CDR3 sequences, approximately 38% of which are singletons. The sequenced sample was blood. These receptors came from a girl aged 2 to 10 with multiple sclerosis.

CDR3 DNA sequence: TGTGCCAGCAGCACGGGGACGGATAGCAATCAGCCCCAGCATTTT. Translated, it gives CASSTGTDSNQPQHF. This chain joins TRBV5-4 and TRBJ1-5, with D maybe TRBD1 (5 bases). Germline lookup yields CDR1 SGHNT and CDR2 YYREEE (reference sequence). The length of the CDR3 is 15 residues. V dropped 4 bases and J dropped 0 bases, with 11 bases sitting between them.

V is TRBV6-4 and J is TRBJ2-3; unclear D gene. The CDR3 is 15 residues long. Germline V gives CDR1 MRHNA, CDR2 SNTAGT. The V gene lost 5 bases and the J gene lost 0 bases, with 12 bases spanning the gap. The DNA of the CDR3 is TGTGCCAGCAGTCTCAAGGGCCACAGCACAGATACGCAGTATTTT. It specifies CASSLKGHSTDTQYF.

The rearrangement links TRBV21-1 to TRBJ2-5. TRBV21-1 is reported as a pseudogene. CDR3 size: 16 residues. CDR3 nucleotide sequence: TGTGCCAGCAGCAAAATACAACCTGACAACCAAGAGACCCAGTACTTC. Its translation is CASSKIQPDNQETQYF.

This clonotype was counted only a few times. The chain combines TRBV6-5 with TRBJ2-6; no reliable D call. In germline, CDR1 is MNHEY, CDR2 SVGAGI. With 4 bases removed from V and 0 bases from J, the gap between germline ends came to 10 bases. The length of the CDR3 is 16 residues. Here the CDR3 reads CASSFGPLSGANVLTF. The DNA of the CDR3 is TGTGCCAGCAGTTTTGGACCGCTCTCTGGGGCCAACGTCCTGACTTTC.

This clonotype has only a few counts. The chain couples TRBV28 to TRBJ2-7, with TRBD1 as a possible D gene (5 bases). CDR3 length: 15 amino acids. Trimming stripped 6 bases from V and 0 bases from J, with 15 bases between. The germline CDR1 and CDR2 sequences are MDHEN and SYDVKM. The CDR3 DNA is TGTGCCAGCAGCCCCGGGCAGGGCCACTCCTACGAGCAGTACTTC. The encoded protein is CASSPGQGHSYEQYF.

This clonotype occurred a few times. The CDR3 sequence: CASSSGTVGLEQYF. In DNA form, the CDR3 reads TGCGCCAGCAGCTCCGGGACGGTCGGGCTCGAGCAGTACTTC. V is TRBV5-1 and J is TRBJ2-7; D tentatively fits TRBD1 or TRBD2 (5 bases each). This CDR3 is 14 amino acids long. The germline CDR1 and CDR2 sequences are SGHRS and YFSETQ. V was shortened by 3 bases and J by 6 bases, with 16 bases between the two germline ends.

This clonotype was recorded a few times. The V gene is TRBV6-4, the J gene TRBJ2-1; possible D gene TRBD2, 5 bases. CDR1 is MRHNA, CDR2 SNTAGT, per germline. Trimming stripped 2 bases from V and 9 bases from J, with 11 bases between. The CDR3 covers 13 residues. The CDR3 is CASSDVERGEQFF. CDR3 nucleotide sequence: TGTGCCAGCAGTGACGTAGAACGGGGTGAGCAGTTCTTC.

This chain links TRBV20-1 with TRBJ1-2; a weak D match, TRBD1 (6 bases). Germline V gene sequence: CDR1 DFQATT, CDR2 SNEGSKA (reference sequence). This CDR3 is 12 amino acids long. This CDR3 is CRVTGFNYGYTF. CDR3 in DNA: TGCAGAGTTACAGGGTTTAACTATGGCTACACCTTC.

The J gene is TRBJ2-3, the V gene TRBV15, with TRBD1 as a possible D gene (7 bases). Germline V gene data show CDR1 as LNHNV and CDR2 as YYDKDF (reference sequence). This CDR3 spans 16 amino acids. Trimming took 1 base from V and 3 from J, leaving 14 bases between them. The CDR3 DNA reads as TGTGCCACCAGCAGAGGGGGGGACAGCTTAACAGATACGCAGTATTTT. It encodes CATSRGGDSLTDTQYF.

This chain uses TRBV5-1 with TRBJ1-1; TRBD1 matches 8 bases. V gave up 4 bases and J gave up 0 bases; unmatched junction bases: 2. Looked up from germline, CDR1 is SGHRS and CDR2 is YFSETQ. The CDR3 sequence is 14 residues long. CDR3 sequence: CASSVDRVNTEAFF. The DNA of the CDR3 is TGCGCCAGCAGCGTGGACAGGGTGAACACTGAAGCTTTCTTT.

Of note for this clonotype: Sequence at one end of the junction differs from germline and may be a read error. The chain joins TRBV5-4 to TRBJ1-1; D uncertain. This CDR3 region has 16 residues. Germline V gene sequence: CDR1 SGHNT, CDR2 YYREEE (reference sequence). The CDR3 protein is CASSSRPTPMKTEAFF. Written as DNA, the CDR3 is TGTGCCAGCAGCTCACGGCCGACTCCTATGAAGACTGAAGCTTTCTTT.

The CDR3 region is CASSISGGAPDTQYF. DNA of the CDR3: TGTGCCAGCAGCATTAGCGGGGGGGCCCCAGATACGCAGTATTTT. V gene TRBV7-8 combines with J gene TRBJ2-3, with TRBD2 matching over 11 bases. The germline gives CDR1 SGHVS, CDR2 FQNEAQ. Losses at the gene ends were 5 bases for V and 4 bases for J; bases not matched to a gene: 5. The CDR3 is made up of 15 amino acids.

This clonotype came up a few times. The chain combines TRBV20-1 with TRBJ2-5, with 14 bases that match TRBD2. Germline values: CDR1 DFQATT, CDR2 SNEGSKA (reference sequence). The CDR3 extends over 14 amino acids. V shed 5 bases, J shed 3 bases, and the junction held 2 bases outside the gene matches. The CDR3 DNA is TGCAGTGCTCCGACTAGCGGGGGGGAAGAGACCCAGTACTTC. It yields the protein CSAPTSGGEETQYF.

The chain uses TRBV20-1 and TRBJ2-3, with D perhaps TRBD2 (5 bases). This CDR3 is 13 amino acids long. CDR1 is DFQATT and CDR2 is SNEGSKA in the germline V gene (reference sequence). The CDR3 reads CSARRKAARTQYF. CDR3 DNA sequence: TGCAGCGCCCGGAGGAAGGCCGCGCGGACGCAGTATTTT.

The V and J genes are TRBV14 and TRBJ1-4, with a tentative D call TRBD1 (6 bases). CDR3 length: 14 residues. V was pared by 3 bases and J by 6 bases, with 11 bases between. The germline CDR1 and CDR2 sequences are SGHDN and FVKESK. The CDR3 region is CASSQQGRDEKLFF. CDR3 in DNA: TGTGCCAGCAGCCAGCAGGGGAGGGATGAAAAACTGTTTTTT.

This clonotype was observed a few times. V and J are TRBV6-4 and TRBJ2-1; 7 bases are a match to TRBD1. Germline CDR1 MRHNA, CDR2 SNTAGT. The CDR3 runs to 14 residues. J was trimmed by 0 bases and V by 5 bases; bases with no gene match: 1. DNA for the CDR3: TGTGCCAGCAGTCGACAGGGCTCCTACAATGAGCAGTTCTTC. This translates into CASSRQGSYNEQFF.

The CDR3 spells CASSLRDGNSYEQYF. In DNA, the CDR3 is TGTGCCAGCAGCCTCCGGGACGGAAACTCCTACGAGCAGTACTTC. The J gene is TRBJ2-7, the V gene TRBV7-2; the D gene could be TRBD1 or TRBD2 (5 bases each). From germline, CDR1 is SGHTA and CDR2 FQGNSA. Trimming stripped 5 bases from V and 0 bases from J, with 14 bases between. There are 15 residues in the CDR3.

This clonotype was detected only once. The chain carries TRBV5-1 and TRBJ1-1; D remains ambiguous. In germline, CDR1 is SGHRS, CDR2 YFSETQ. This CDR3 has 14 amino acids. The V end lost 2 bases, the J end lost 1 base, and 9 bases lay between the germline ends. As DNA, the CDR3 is TGCGCCAGCAGCTTTGGACGGAAGAACACTGAAGCTTTCTTT. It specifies CASSFGRKNTEAFF.

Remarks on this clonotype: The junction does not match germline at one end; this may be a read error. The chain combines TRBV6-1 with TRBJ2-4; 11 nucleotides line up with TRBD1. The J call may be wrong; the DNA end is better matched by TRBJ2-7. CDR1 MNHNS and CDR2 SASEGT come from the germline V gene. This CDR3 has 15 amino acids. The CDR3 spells CASIEGQGVSCEQYF. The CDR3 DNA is TGTGCCAGCATTGAGGGACAGGGGGTCTCCTGCGAGCAGTACTTC.

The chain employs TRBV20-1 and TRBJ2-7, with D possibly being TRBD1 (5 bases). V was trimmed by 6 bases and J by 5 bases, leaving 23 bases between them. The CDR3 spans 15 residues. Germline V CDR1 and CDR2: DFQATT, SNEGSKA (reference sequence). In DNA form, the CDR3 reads TGCAGTGCAGCCGGTGTGCAGGGCTGGGTCGACGAGCAGTACTTC. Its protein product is CSAAGVQGWVDEQYF.